There are a few counts of the clone carrying this T cell receptor beta chain. Its target is unknown. From the 5' RACE reads, TCRdb called clonotypes with MiXCR, one entry per CDR3 protein. In the table there are hundreds of thousands of distinct CDR3 sequences, over 15% of which are singletons. The entry originates in a study of T cells after yellow fever vaccination. Germline CDR1 is MNHEY and CDR2 is SVGAGI. The V end was cut by 2 bases, the J end by 3 bases, with 5 bases between. The CDR3 extends over 13 amino acids. General study points: It was a weaker secondary response, yet one that peaked faster, at day 5 versus 15.

V usage is TRBV6-5 and J usage is TRBJ1-5, with unresolved D. The specimen comprised PBMCs, sampled before the yellow fever booster vaccination. The sequence was obtained from a young man who received the YFV17D yellow fever vaccine. The CDR3 sequence: CASSYTPNQPQHF. The CDR3 nucleotides read TGTGCCAGCAGTTACACCCCCAATCAGCCCCAGCATTTT.